Presented here are 26 T cell receptor beta chains from one specimen sequenced in a study of T cells in Graves' hyperthyroidism and ophthalmopathy. The CDR3 regions of TCR beta were amplified from RNA transcripts. When the TCR CDR3 underwent first-round RT-PCR, the HTBI primer set was used. A single record per CDR3 protein comes from TCRdb applying MiXCR to the multiplex PCR reads. The table shows some 270,000 distinct CDR3 sequences, with roughly 13% occurring only once. The specimen sequenced was blood. Source of these receptors: a middle-aged woman with Graves' hyperthyroidism.

This clonotype has just a few counts. This chain joins TRBV14 and TRBJ2-1; 8 positions agree with TRBD2. This CDR3 has 13 residues. The J segment lost 9 bases and the V segment lost 4 bases, leaving 5 bases of the junction unmatched. CDR1 is SGHDN and CDR2 is FVKESK in the germline V gene. The CDR3 loop reads CASSPRSGSEQFF. The CDR3 DNA is TGTGCCAGCAGCCCGCGAAGCGGGAGTGAGCAGTTCTTC.

This clonotype was seen at least ten times. This sequence joins TRBV12-3 or TRBV12-4 and TRBJ1-1; a weak D match, TRBD1 (6 bases). The CDR3 spans 14 residues. V was cut by 5 bases and J by 4 bases, with 14 bases left in between. CDR3 coding DNA: TGTGCCAGCAGTCGAGGGGGAGGGGGCACTGAAGCTTTCTTT. Translated, it gives CASSRGGGGTEAFF.

This clonotype showed up many times. V is TRBV24-1 and J is TRBJ2-5, with 8 nucleotides matching TRBD2. The CDR3 totals 14 residues. CDR1 and CDR2 from the germline V gene are KGHDR and SFDVKD. V trimming: 3 bases; J trimming: 4 bases; junction bases outside the gene matches: 3. The CDR3 DNA follows: TGTGCCACCAGTGATGGCGGGAGGAGAGAGACCCAGTACTTC. Translation: CATSDGGRRETQYF.

CDR3: CASSLAQSAEQYF. The CDR3 nucleotides read TGTGCCAGCAGCTTAGCACAGTCGGCGGAGCAGTACTTC. The chain carries TRBV7-9 and TRBJ2-7, with D hard to call. This CDR3 is 13 amino acids long. Trimming removed 0 bases at V and 7 bases at J, with 10 bases between. Germline-derived CDR1 and CDR2 are SEHNR and FQNEAQ (reference sequence).

This chain uses TRBV10-1 with TRBJ2-5; 15 bases fit TRBD2. Germline CDR1 is WNHNN and CDR2 is SYGVQD (reference sequence). Unmatched junction bases numbered 0, after V lost 6 bases and J lost 1 base. This CDR3 spans 15 amino acids. CDR3 region: CASRGLAGGQETQYF. In DNA form, the CDR3 reads TGCGCCAGCAGGGGACTAGCGGGAGGCCAAGAGACCCAGTACTTC.

The chain joins TRBV20-1 to TRBJ2-1, with 9 bases that match TRBD2. Per germline, CDR1 DFQATT and CDR2 SNEGSKA (reference sequence). The CDR3 contains 15 residues. Trimming at V came to 2 bases and at J to 4 bases, leaving 6 bases not matched to a gene. The CDR3: CSARSTSGFYNEQFF. The CDR3 nucleotides read TGCAGTGCTAGATCGACTAGCGGATTTTACAATGAGCAGTTCTTC.

This clonotype occurred many times. This CDR3 is CASSQEIANEQFF. The CDR3 DNA is TGTGCCAGCAGCCAAGAAATAGCGAATGAGCAGTTCTTC. V and J are TRBV3-1 and TRBJ2-1, with TRBD2 as a possible D gene (5 bases). The CDR3 runs 13 residues. CDR1 is LGHDT, CDR2 YNNKEL, per germline (reference sequence). The V end lost 0 bases, the J end lost 7 bases, and 7 bases lay between the germline ends.

On this clonotype itself: A single base separates this from a much larger clone, so it may be a read error. The chain links TRBV7-2 to TRBJ2-2, with D hard to call. Trimming took 0 bases from V and 7 from J, leaving 6 bases between them. Germline V gene data show CDR1 as SGHTA and CDR2 as FQGNSA. CDR3 size: 13 residues. The CDR3: CASSLAYLGELFF. The CDR3 coding sequence is TGTGCCAGCAGCTTAGCTTACCTCGGGGAGCTGTTTTTT.

The chain has TRBV19 and TRBJ2-1, with 7 bases identical to TRBD2. The CDR3 totals 14 residues. V dropped 5 bases and J dropped 8; count of bases not matched to a gene: 9. Germline V gene sequence: CDR1 LNHDA, CDR2 SQIVND (reference sequence). CDR3 sequence: CASSEAGEIDEQFF. In DNA form, the CDR3 reads TGTGCCAGTAGTGAGGCGGGAGAAATCGATGAGCAGTTCTTC.

This clonotype was detected once. A much larger clone lies a single base off, so this may be a read error. The chain joins TRBV4-2 to TRBJ2-5; D perhaps matches TRBD1 (5 bases). This CDR3 has 14 residues. Deletions cut 1 base from V and 7 bases from J, with 13 bases between. In germline, CDR1 is LGHNA, CDR2 YNFKEQ. The CDR3 loop reads CASSQGRIGATQYF. For the CDR3, the DNA is TGTGCCAGCAGCCAAGGTCGGATAGGGGCGACCCAGTACTTC.

In this sample, this clonotype turned up many times. The chain is built from TRBV3-1 and TRBJ2-5; D assignment may be TRBD1 or TRBD2 (5 bases each). Trimming pared 0 bases from V and 2 bases from J, leaving 13 bases between. Germline-derived CDR1 and CDR2 are LGHDT and YNNKEL (reference sequence). The CDR3 totals 16 residues. The CDR3 spells CASSQEGPGGQETQYF. The CDR3, as DNA: TGTGCCAGCAGCCAAGAAGGGCCTGGGGGACAAGAGACCCAGTACTTC.

The rearrangement joins TRBV5-1 to TRBJ2-2; D is unclear. This CDR3 is built from 15 residues. Trimming cost V 4 bases and J 4 bases, with 14 bases left between them. From germline, CDR1 is SGHRS and CDR2 YFSETQ. CDR3 loop: CASSVDGSFTGELFF. CDR3 DNA: TGCGCCAGCAGCGTCGACGGAAGCTTCACCGGGGAGCTGTTTTTT. Looking up the rest from reference TRBV5-1 and TRBJ2-2 gives the full variable domain: KAGVTQTPRYLIKTRGQQVTLSCSPISGHRSVSWYQQTPGQGLQFLFEYFSETQRNKGNFPGRFSGRQFSNSRSEMNVSTLELGDSALYLCASSVDGSFTGELFFGEGSRLTVL.

The chain is built from TRBV13 and TRBJ2-1; 9 nucleotides align to TRBD1. Germline V gene data show CDR1 as PRHDT and CDR2 as FYEKMQ (reference sequence). Trimming took 6 bases from V and 5 from J; bases not matched to a gene: 2. The CDR3 contains 13 residues. As DNA, the CDR3 is TGTGCCAGCAGGCGGACAGGGGACAATGAGCAGTTCTTC. It specifies CASRRTGDNEQFF.

The rearrangement joins TRBV19 to TRBJ2-2; 8 bases match TRBD1. The V gene end was trimmed by 0 bases and the J gene end by 7 bases; junction bases not matched to a gene: 10. Looked up from germline, CDR1 is LNHDA and CDR2 is SQIVND (reference sequence). The CDR3 totals 17 residues. The CDR3 nucleotides are TGTGCCAGTAGTATAGAGGCACAGGGGGTACTCATCGGGGAGCTGTTTTTT. It specifies CASSIEAQGVLIGELFF.

This clonotype was recorded a few times. The chain recombines TRBV11-2 with TRBJ2-4; D unclear. The germline V and J ends were trimmed by 0 bases and 5 bases, with 14 bases remaining between them. The CDR3 length is 16 residues. Germline-derived CDR1 and CDR2 are SGHAT and FQNNGV. Here the CDR3 reads CASSLDLGGPENIQYF. The CDR3 nucleotides read TGTGCCAGCAGCTTAGATCTGGGCGGCCCAGAAAACATTCAGTACTTC.

This clonotype was counted a few times. CDR3 amino acids: CSANNRDRELYGYTF. The CDR3, as DNA: TGCAGTGCCAATAATCGGGACAGGGAATTATATGGCTACACCTTC. The J gene is TRBJ1-2, the V gene TRBV20-1, with TRBD1 identical over 9 bases. J was trimmed by 5 bases and V by 6 bases; bases with no gene match: 13. Germline V gene data show CDR1 as DFQATT and CDR2 as SNEGSKA (reference sequence). CDR3 size: 15 residues.

With regard to this clonotype: This may come from a read error, since a much larger clone is one base off. The rearrangement links TRBV2 to TRBJ2-3; no reliable D call. This CDR3 has 10 amino acids. Germline V CDR1 and CDR2: SNHLY, FYNNEI. The CDR3 DNA follows: TGTGCCAGCTCAGCAGATTCGCAGTATTTT. Translated, it gives CASSADSQYF.

This clonotype was seen more than once but under ten times. This chain joins TRBV18 and TRBJ2-3; 8 nucleotides match TRBD2. Looked up from germline, CDR1 is KGHSH and CDR2 is LQKENI. Trimming at V came to 1 base and at J to 6 bases, leaving 3 bases not matched to a gene. The CDR3 is 14 amino acids. CDR3 amino acids: CASSPLAGKDTQYF. The DNA of the CDR3 is TGTGCCAGCTCACCACTAGCGGGAAAGGATACGCAGTATTTT.

This chain uses TRBV6-2 or TRBV6-3 with TRBJ2-1; 8 nucleotides agree with TRBD2. The trim removed 2 bases at V and 8 bases at J, leaving 8 bases unmatched. In germline, CDR1 is MNHEY, CDR2 SVGEGT. This CDR3 has 15 amino acids. The CDR3 here is CASSYRAGGVDEQFF. CDR3 DNA: TGTGCCAGCAGTTACAGGGCGGGAGGAGTTGATGAGCAGTTCTTC.

This clonotype was detected ten times or more. In DNA form, the CDR3 reads TGTGCCAGTAGCAGTGGGTTGACTAGCGGGTCTAGCACAGATACGCAGTATTTT. Residues: CASSSGLTSGSSTDTQYF. This chain uses TRBV19 with TRBJ2-3; 10 bases are a match to TRBD2. The CDR3 is 18 residues long. The ends lost 6 bases at V and 0 bases at J; junction bases unmatched: 12. Germline loops: CDR1 LNHDA, CDR2 SQIVND (reference sequence).

This clonotype appeared many times. The CDR3 sequence: CRKTGGAGYTF. CDR3 sequence (DNA): TGCAGAAAAACCGGGGGGGCTGGCTACACCTTC. The chain recombines TRBV20-1 with TRBJ1-2; the D gene is possibly TRBD1 (6 bases). Germline V lookup: CDR1 DFQATT, CDR2 SNEGSKA (reference sequence). This CDR3 contains 11 residues.

This clonotype was seen at least ten times. V usage is TRBV12-3 or TRBV12-4 and J usage is TRBJ1-3, with 10 bases lining up with TRBD1. This CDR3 has 16 residues. The J segment lost 8 bases and the V segment lost 7 bases, leaving 14 bases of the junction unmatched. The CDR3 DNA reads as TGTGCCAGCACCCGGACAGGGGGTGTCGGAGTGGACACCATATATTTT. It encodes CASTRTGGVGVDTIYF.

The sample holds many counts of this clonotype. The rearrangement uses TRBV19 and TRBJ1-1; D is unresolved. Trimming removed 5 bases from V and 1 base from J, with 11 bases in between. Germline CDR1 is LNHDA and CDR2 is SQIVND (reference sequence). The CDR3 is made up of 14 amino acids. CDR3 sequence reads: CASSPTVGNTEAFF. The CDR3 DNA reads TGTGCCAGTAGTCCGACCGTGGGGAACACTGAAGCTTTCTTT.

The chain carries TRBV28 and TRBJ2-3; 10 nucleotides match TRBD2. The V gene end was trimmed by 10 bases and the J gene end by 2 bases; junction bases not matched to a gene: 6. This CDR3 contains 14 residues. Germline CDR1 MDHEN, CDR2 SYDVKM. The DNA of the CDR3 is TGTGCCATTAGGACTAGCGGCTTCACAGATACGCAGTATTTT. This sequence encodes CAIRTSGFTDTQYF.

This clonotype has ten or more counts. This sequence joins TRBV5-1 and TRBJ2-7; 11 bases line up with TRBD1. CDR3 length equals 14 residues. CDR1 is SGHRS, CDR2 YFSETQ, per germline. V was clipped by 4 bases and J by 4 bases; unmatched bases: 4. CDR3 in amino acids: CASSAGQGAYEQYF. CDR3 sequence (DNA): TGCGCCAGCAGCGCTGGACAGGGGGCTTACGAGCAGTACTTC. The whole variable domain, remainder taken from reference TRBV5-1 and TRBJ2-7, is KAGVTQTPRYLIKTRGQQVTLSCSPISGHRSVSWYQQTPGQGLQFLFEYFSETQRNKGNFPGRFSGRQFSNSRSEMNVSTLELGDSALYLCASSAGQGAYEQYFGPGTRLTVT.

This clonotype was found many times. The V gene is TRBV28, the J gene TRBJ2-2; D is undetermined. Trimming shortened V by 3 bases and J by 4 bases, and 3 bases separated the two germline ends. Germline CDR1 is MDHEN and CDR2 is SYDVKM. The CDR3 is 12 amino acids. The CDR3 DNA reads TGTGCCAGCAGTTTCCTCACCGGGGAGCTGTTTTTT. Protein product: CASSFLTGELFF.